Below are 15 T cell receptor beta chains sequenced from a single sample in a study of CD8+ T cells in alopecia areata. RNA extraction and reverse transcription yielded cDNA as sequencing template. The method was immunoSEQ multiplex PCR; TCRdb's version includes in-frame clones alone and lacks a portion of them. The data show about 100,000 clones, roughly 84% seen once. Documented treatment: oral pan-JAK inhibitor, 5-10 mg twice daily. The sequences come from CD8+ T cells sorted from blood, collected at week 24, from a patient treated with tofacitinib. Source of these receptors: a human donor with alopecia areata.

This chain links TRBV10-2 with TRBJ2-1; D ambiguous. The CDR3 is 12 amino acids. Trimming stripped 2 bases from V and 8 bases from J, with 7 bases between. The germline CDR1 and CDR2 sequences are WSHSY and SAAADI. The CDR3 region has the DNA TGCGCCAGCAGTGAGCTGGCCCATGAGCAGTTCTTC. Amino acid sequence: CASSELAHEQFF.

The J gene is TRBJ2-2, the V gene TRBV4-1; TRBD2 agrees at 10 bases. The CDR3 loop spans 16 amino acids. Germline V CDR1 and CDR2: MGHRA, YSYEKL. The J segment lost 5 bases and the V segment lost 6 bases, leaving 9 bases of the junction unmatched. Written as DNA, the CDR3 is TGCGCCAGCAGGATATCTAGCGGGGGAGGGACCGGGGAGCTGTTTTTT. Amino acids: CASRISSGGGTGELFF.

V usage is TRBV7-9 and J usage is TRBJ2-1, with a weak D call TRBD1 (6 bases). With 5 bases removed from V and 2 bases from J, the gap between germline ends came to 19 bases. The CDR3 loop spans 17 amino acids. Germline loops: CDR1 SEHNR, CDR2 FQNEAQ (reference sequence). The CDR3 reads CASSPQTGLHTYNEQFF. CDR3 coding DNA: TGTGCCAGCAGCCCCCAGACAGGACTTCACACCTACAATGAGCAGTTCTTC.

The chain recombines TRBV5-6 with TRBJ2-7; 7 bases are a match to TRBD1. Trimming at V came to 0 bases and at J to 3 bases, leaving 9 bases not matched to a gene. Germline CDR1 reads SGHDT; CDR2 reads YYEEEE. The CDR3 length is 16 residues. This CDR3 is CASSLVGQGENYEQYF. The DNA of the CDR3 is TGTGCCAGCAGCTTGGTCGGGCAGGGGGAGAACTACGAGCAGTACTTC. The whole variable domain, remainder taken from reference TRBV5-6 and TRBJ2-7, is DAGVTQSPTHLIKTRGQQVTLRCSPKSGHDTVSWYQQALGQGPQFIFQYYEEEERQRGNFPDRFSGHQFPNYSSELNVNALLLGDSALYLCASSLVGQGENYEQYFGPGTRLTVT.

The V call is TRBV7-6, the J call TRBJ2-3, with no clear D. This CDR3 has 14 residues. The V end was cut by 1 base, the J end by 0 bases, with 5 bases between. Germline CDR1 and CDR2: SGHVS and FNYEAQ. CDR3: CASSLGASTDTQYF. CDR3 DNA sequence: TGTGCCAGCAGCTTAGGGGCAAGCACAGATACGCAGTATTTT. Using reference TRBV7-6 and TRBJ2-3 for the parts outside the CDR3, the full variable domain is GAGVSQSPRYKVTKRGQDVALRCDPISGHVSLYWYRQALGQGPEFLTYFNYEAQQDKSGLPNDRFSAERPEGSISTLTIQRTEQRDSAMYRCASSLGASTDTQYFGPGTRLTVL.

The table lists this clone with a count of one. This sequence joins TRBV29-1 and TRBJ2-1; 9 nucleotides align to TRBD2. V was pared by 6 bases and J by 2 bases, with 8 bases of the junction left unmatched. Germline assignment: CDR1 SQVTM and CDR2 ANQGSEA. This CDR3 comprises 15 residues. DNA for the CDR3: TGCAGCGTGAAGGAGCGGGGGGAGGCCTACAATGAGCAGTTCTTC. Translating it yields CSVKERGEAYNEQFF.

V gene TRBV4-3 combines with J gene TRBJ2-1; D might be TRBD2 (6 bases). The CDR3 consists of 15 residues. From germline, CDR1 is LGHNA and CDR2 YSLEER. V was cut by 3 bases and J by 0 bases, with 9 bases left in between. The DNA for the CDR3 is TGCGCCAGCAGCCAGGGACTCTCCTCCTACAATGAGCAGTTCTTC. Protein: CASSQGLSSYNEQFF.

The V gene is TRBV10-2, the J gene TRBJ1-2; D is unclear. Germline values: CDR1 WSHSY, CDR2 SAAADI. The CDR3 covers 12 residues. Trimming shortened V by 6 bases and J by 3 bases, and 8 bases separated the two germline ends. The CDR3 nucleotides are TGCGCCAGCAGGGGTCCCGACTATGGCTACACCTTC. It codes for CASRGPDYGYTF.

This chain uses TRBV15 with TRBJ1-5, with unresolved D. The ends were cut back, 4 bases at V and 7 bases at J, with 17 bases in the middle. From germline, CDR1 is LNHNV and CDR2 YYDKDF (reference sequence). The CDR3 consists of 15 residues. Written as DNA, the CDR3 is TGTGCCACCAGCACACAAGGGCCAGGAGCCCAGCCCCAGCATTTT. Translating gives CATSTQGPGAQPQHF.

This rearrangement joins TRBV4-3 to TRBJ2-1, with D possibly matching TRBD1 (6 bases). Per the germline V gene, CDR1 is LGHNA and CDR2 is YSLEER. Trimming left V 0 bases short and J 6 bases short, with 12 bases between. The CDR3 covers 15 residues. CDR3 residues: CASSQDRQVLNEQFF. DNA of the CDR3: TGCGCCAGCAGCCAAGATCGACAGGTTCTCAATGAGCAGTTCTTC.

This clone was seen only a few times. This sequence joins TRBV7-9 and TRBJ2-7; 9 bases map to TRBD1. The trim removed 5 bases at V and 5 bases at J, leaving 7 bases unmatched. CDR1 SEHNR and CDR2 FQNEAQ come from the germline V gene (reference sequence). CDR3 size: 14 residues. The CDR3 region has the DNA TGTGCCAGCAGCACCGGGACAGGGTTTGACGAGCAGTACTTC. Residues: CASSTGTGFDEQYF.

J is TRBJ2-7 and V is TRBV4-1; tentatively, D is TRBD1 (6 bases). V was cut by 3 bases and J by 4 bases, with 13 bases left in between. The germline gives CDR1 MGHRA, CDR2 YSYEKL. The CDR3 sequence is 14 residues long. The CDR3 spells CASSHVGAKYEQYF. CDR3 coding DNA: TGCGCCAGCAGCCACGTGGGGGCCAAATACGAGCAGTACTTC.

CDR3 loop: CASSPSTDLTEQYF. CDR3 sequence (DNA): TGCGCCAGCAGCCCGTCGACAGATTTGACCGAGCAGTACTTC. The rearrangement joins TRBV5-1 to TRBJ2-7; D is possibly TRBD1 (5 bases). Trimming pared 4 bases from V and 6 bases from J, leaving 17 bases between. CDR3 length equals 14 residues. Germline assignment: CDR1 SGHRS and CDR2 YFSETQ.

V is TRBV6-5 and J is TRBJ1-3; D ambiguous. Trimming removed 7 bases from V and 4 bases from J, with 11 bases in between. The CDR3 totals 13 residues. Germline V gives CDR1 MNHEY, CDR2 SVGAGI. The CDR3 region has the DNA TGTGCCAGCATACCCGGAGCAGGAAACACCATATATTTT. Translating it yields CASIPGAGNTIYF.

J is TRBJ1-1 and V is TRBV9; a possible D gene is TRBD1 (5 bases). Trimming shortened V by 5 bases and J by 0 bases, and 8 bases separated the two germline ends. Germline V CDR1 and CDR2: SGDLS, YYNGEE. The CDR3 runs 13 residues. CDR3: CASSEGLNTEAFF. CDR3 nucleotide sequence: TGTGCCAGCAGTGAGGGGTTGAACACTGAAGCTTTCTTT.